These 27 T cell receptor beta chains were all obtained from the same sample, sequenced in a study of cytomegalovirus exposure and HLA in healthy donors. This PCR relied on a set of 60 Vbeta primers and 13 Jbeta primers. Sequencing used immunoSEQ multiplex PCR; TCRdb keeps in-frame clones, though not all of them. Recorded here are approximately 92,000 clones; the top ten clones represent around 3.4%. The material sequenced was PBMCs. Receptors were obtained from a woman in her twenties or thirties in good health and CMV-seronegative.

The genes are TRBV5-4 and TRBJ1-6; 7 bases fit TRBD1. The CDR3 loop spans 16 amino acids. Germline V CDR1 and CDR2: SGHNT, YYREEE (reference sequence). The V segment lost 1 base and the J segment 8 bases; nucleotides outside the gene matches: 9. CDR3 nucleotide sequence: TGTGCCAGCAGCTTGAGGAGGGGGCAAGGGGATTCACCCCTCCACTTT. Protein product: CASSLRRGQGDSPLHF.

The rearrangement joins TRBV19 to TRBJ1-5; D gene ambiguous. V was trimmed by 1 base and J by 7 bases, leaving 17 bases between them. The CDR3 is made up of 16 amino acids. Germline V CDR1 and CDR2: LNHDA, SQIVND (reference sequence). CDR3: CASSIAPGGKGQPQHF. CDR3 coding DNA: TGTGCCAGTAGTATAGCCCCGGGAGGAAAGGGACAGCCCCAGCATTTT.

The J gene is TRBJ1-2, the V gene TRBV15, with no clear D. This CDR3 comprises 12 residues. The germline V and J ends were trimmed by 0 bases and 7 bases, with 6 bases remaining between them. Germline lookup yields CDR1 LNHNV and CDR2 YYDKDF (reference sequence). DNA of the CDR3: TGTGCCACCAGCAGAGATAGTTCTGGCTACACCTTC. It encodes CATSRDSSGYTF.

The chain uses TRBV19 and TRBJ2-3, with D possibly being TRBD2 (5 bases). The CDR3 is 14 amino acids. The germline gives CDR1 LNHDA, CDR2 SQIVND (reference sequence). The ends were cut back, 5 bases at V and 2 bases at J, with 11 bases in the middle. The CDR3 region is CASSERGFTDTQYF. CDR3 nucleotide sequence: TGTGCCAGTAGTGAACGGGGATTCACAGATACGCAGTATTTT.

The rearrangement joins TRBV18 to TRBJ1-5; 7 nucleotides match TRBD1. This CDR3 is built from 15 residues. Germline trimming cut 2 bases from V and 6 bases from J; bases unmatched to any gene: 7. Germline values: CDR1 KGHSH, CDR2 LQKENI. The CDR3 bases are TGTGCCAGCTCACCAACCGGAAACAGGGGTCAGCCCCAGCATTTT. Its protein is CASSPTGNRGQPQHF.

This rearrangement joins TRBV7-8 to TRBJ1-6; TRBD1 matches 8 bases. This CDR3 comprises 18 residues. CDR1 is SGHVS and CDR2 is FQNEAQ in the germline V gene. Trimming removed 5 bases from V and 0 bases from J; junction bases left unmatched: 9. The CDR3 DNA reads as TGTGCCAGCAGCCCTTGGACAGGGAAGAGCTCCTATAATTCACCCCTCCACTTT. Amino acids: CASSPWTGKSSYNSPLHF.

The chain joins TRBV6-5 to TRBJ1-1; 9 nucleotides line up with TRBD1. The CDR3 loop spans 15 amino acids. V shed 5 bases, J shed 1 base, and the junction held 5 bases outside the gene matches. Per the germline V gene, CDR1 is MNHEY and CDR2 is SVGAGI. The CDR3 nucleotides are TGTGCCAGCAGTCACAGGGGGCTAGGGAACACTGAAGCTTTCTTT. This encodes CASSHRGLGNTEAFF.

The chain uses TRBV5-8 and TRBJ1-2; 10 nucleotides match TRBD1. Unmatched junction bases numbered 12, after V lost 2 bases and J lost 8 bases. This CDR3 contains 16 residues. Germline assignment: CDR1 SGHTS and CDR2 YDEGEE. This chain's CDR3 is CASSFFQGTGVAGYTF. CDR3 DNA: TGTGCCAGCAGCTTTTTTCAAGGGACAGGGGTTGCCGGCTACACCTTC.

The V and J genes are TRBV19 and TRBJ2-1; 8 bases agree with TRBD2. This CDR3 is built from 16 residues. J was trimmed by 2 bases and V by 6 bases; bases with no gene match: 9. CDR1 is LNHDA, CDR2 SQIVND, per germline (reference sequence). The CDR3 DNA follows: TGTGCCAGTAGCCCCGGGACTAGGAGACCCTACAATGAGCAGTTCTTC. Encoded protein: CASSPGTRRPYNEQFF.

The chain uses TRBV11-1 and TRBJ2-1, with D perhaps TRBD2 (5 bases). There are 13 residues in the CDR3. V was trimmed by 0 bases and J by 12 bases, leaving 12 bases between them. CDR1 and CDR2 from the germline V gene are SGHAT and FQDESV (reference sequence). CDR3 loop: CASSLALRDGQFF. The DNA of the CDR3 is TGTGCCAGCAGCTTAGCGTTGAGGGATGGGCAGTTCTTC.

The V and J genes are TRBV5-6 and TRBJ2-4; 7 positions agree with TRBD1. CDR1 is SGHDT, CDR2 YYEEEE, per germline. CDR3 size: 14 residues. Trimming took 4 bases from V and 3 from J; bases not matched to a gene: 4. The CDR3 coding sequence is TGTGCCAGCAGCGAAAGGGACAGCAAAAACATTCAGTACTTC. As protein: CASSERDSKNIQYF.

The chain has TRBV7-2 and TRBJ1-2, with D tentatively TRBD1 (6 bases). V was clipped by 5 bases and J by 2 bases, with 9 bases between them. Germline V gene sequence: CDR1 SGHTA, CDR2 FQGNSA. This CDR3 is 13 amino acids long. CDR3 in amino acids: CASSVTGNYGYTF. The DNA for the CDR3 is TGTGCCAGCAGCGTAACAGGGAACTATGGCTACACCTTC.

The rearrangement joins TRBV19 to TRBJ2-3; the match to TRBD2 covers 10 bases. The CDR3 runs 16 residues. Looked up from germline, CDR1 is LNHDA and CDR2 is SQIVND (reference sequence). V dropped 4 bases and J dropped 5; count of bases not matched to a gene: 9. This CDR3 is CASSTLLAGVVDTQYF. CDR3 nucleotide sequence: TGTGCCAGTAGTACGCTTCTAGCGGGAGTTGTAGATACGCAGTATTTT.

CDR3 residues: CASGLGTGLTEQYF. For the CDR3, the DNA is TGTGCTAGTGGTTTGGGGACAGGGTTGACCGAGCAGTACTTC. V usage is TRBV12-5 and J usage is TRBJ2-7, with 8 bases matching TRBD1. Germline V gives CDR1 LGHNT, CDR2 FRNRAP. Trimming cost V 1 base and J 6 bases; bases outside gene matches: 5. The CDR3 runs to 14 residues.

The chain joins TRBV7-9 to TRBJ1-2; unclear D gene. Trimming stripped 7 bases from V and 8 bases from J, with 20 bases between. This CDR3 is 14 amino acids long. CDR1 is SEHNR and CDR2 is FQNEAQ in the germline V gene (reference sequence). The CDR3 reads CASTPSATQRGYTF. The CDR3 nucleotides are TGTGCCAGCACCCCCTCCGCCACCCAGCGGGGCTACACCTTC.

This sequence joins TRBV6-4 and TRBJ2-1; D not resolved. The V end was cut by 2 bases, the J end by 0 bases, with 11 bases between. This CDR3 is 16 amino acids long. CDR1 is MRHNA and CDR2 is SNTAGT in the germline V gene. Here the CDR3 reads CASSDVRRSSYNEQFF. CDR3 sequence (DNA): TGTGCCAGCAGTGACGTGCGGCGAAGCTCCTACAATGAGCAGTTCTTC.

The rearrangement links TRBV5-1 to TRBJ2-1; 7 nucleotides line up with TRBD2. The V gene's germline CDR1 is SGHRS and CDR2 YFSETQ. This CDR3 comprises 12 residues. After removal of 2 bases from V and 7 bases from J, the junction contained 0 bases not matched to a gene. The CDR3 sequence is CASSLAGNEQFF. CDR3 DNA sequence: TGCGCCAGCAGCTTAGCGGGGAATGAGCAGTTCTTC.

The CDR3, as DNA: TGCGCCAGCAGCTTGGCTTACGGGAACACTGAAGCTTTCTTT. It encodes CASSLAYGNTEAFF. The V and J genes are TRBV5-1 and TRBJ1-1; D is unresolved. V shed 0 bases and J shed 1 base, with 7 bases lying between them. Looked up from germline, CDR1 is SGHRS and CDR2 is YFSETQ. The CDR3 is made up of 14 amino acids.

The V gene is TRBV19, the J gene TRBJ2-1; TRBD2 matches at 10 bases. The CDR3 totals 17 residues. The junction had 12 bases not matched to a gene; V was cut back by 0 bases and J by 10 bases. The germline V gene encodes CDR1 LNHDA and CDR2 SQIVND (reference sequence). The CDR3 here is CASSIESAGGPDREQFF. The CDR3 DNA sequence: TGTGCCAGTAGTATAGAGTCAGCGGGAGGGCCTGATAGGGAGCAGTTCTTC.

The chain is built from TRBV6-1 and TRBJ1-2; 8 nucleotides line up with TRBD1. Germline V gene lookup returns CDR1 MNHNS and CDR2 SASEGT. V was pared by 0 bases and J by 2 bases, with 2 bases of the junction left unmatched. The CDR3 has 15 amino acids. The CDR3 DNA is TGTGCCAGCAGTGAAGCGTGGACAGGGAACTATGGCTACACCTTC. Residues: CASSEAWTGNYGYTF.

The rearrangement uses TRBV10-3 and TRBJ2-6; TRBD1 agrees at 7 bases. The junction had 9 bases not matched to a gene; V was cut back by 6 bases and J by 1 base. Looked up from germline, CDR1 is ENHRY and CDR2 is SYGVKD. The CDR3 has 17 amino acids. This CDR3 reads CAIRTGATSSGANVLTF. CDR3 in DNA: TGTGCCATCAGAACAGGGGCAACATCATCTGGGGCCAACGTCCTGACTTTC.

This sequence joins TRBV28 and TRBJ1-1; the D is unclear. The germline V gene has CDR1 MDHEN and CDR2 SYDVKM. The V end lost 5 bases, the J end lost 5 bases, and 12 bases lay between the germline ends. The CDR3 has 13 residues. CDR3 in DNA: TGTGCCAGCAGTCCTACCCCGGGGACTGAAGCTTTCTTT. This encodes CASSPTPGTEAFF.

The J gene is TRBJ2-7, the V gene TRBV7-2, with D possibly TRBD2 on 5 matching bases. This CDR3 has 14 amino acids. Between the trimmed V and J ends, which lost 1 base and 5 bases, there was a span of 12 bases. CDR1 and CDR2 (germline): SGHTA, FQGNSA. CDR3 DNA sequence: TGTGCCAGCAGCTTAGGTATTAGCGTCAACGAGCAGTACTTC. It encodes CASSLGISVNEQYF.

The rearrangement uses TRBV30 and TRBJ1-1, with TRBD1 matching over 12 bases. V lost 7 bases, J lost 0 bases, and 15 bases stayed unmatched. CDR1 and CDR2 (germline): GTSNPN, SVGIG (reference sequence). The CDR3 length is 18 residues. The CDR3 bases are TGTGCCTCCGGGGGACAGGGGGCCCCGACTTTCATGAACACTGAAGCTTTCTTT. This codes for CASGGQGAPTFMNTEAFF.

The V gene is TRBV10-3, the J gene TRBJ1-6, with D maybe TRBD1 (6 bases). Germline V CDR1 and CDR2: ENHRY, SYGVKD. The CDR3 runs 14 residues. Trimming removed 5 bases at V and 7 bases at J, with 12 bases between. This chain's CDR3 is CAISSGTQNSPLHF. The CDR3 DNA reads as TGTGCCATCAGTTCCGGGACACAAAATTCACCCCTCCACTTT.

V is TRBV11-2 and J is TRBJ2-7; maybe TRBD2 (6 bases). Germline V gene data show CDR1 as SGHAT and CDR2 as FQNNGV. CDR3 length: 14 amino acids. V lost 5 bases and J lost 5, with 16 bases in between. CDR3 in DNA: TGTGCCAGCAGCGTCTCCGGGAGTCGGAACGAGCAGTACTTC. It is translated as CASSVSGSRNEQYF.

CDR3: CASSQGLGGSTGELFF. DNA of the CDR3: TGTGCCAGTAGTCAAGGGTTAGGGGGCAGCACCGGGGAGCTGTTTTTT. This chain links TRBV19 with TRBJ2-2; 7 positions match TRBD1. After removal of 5 bases from V and 4 bases from J, the junction contained 10 bases not matched to a gene. The germline gives CDR1 LNHDA, CDR2 SQIVND (reference sequence). The CDR3 runs 16 residues.